The 28 T cell receptor beta chains listed next were all sequenced from one sample in a study of blood T cell repertoires in COVID-19. Only in-frame clones appear in the TCRdb table, and some are missing; sequencing was by immunoSEQ multiplex PCR. The data hold almost 500,000 clones, with less than 90% observed a single time. The sequenced sample consisted of PBMCs or T cells enriched from blood (not recorded which). Every receptor here comes from a woman in her sixties who had recovered from COVID-19.

The genes are TRBV30 and TRBJ1-2; 8 nucleotides match TRBD1. This CDR3 has 13 residues. From germline, CDR1 is GTSNPN and CDR2 SVGIG (reference sequence). Losses at the gene ends were 4 bases for V and 8 bases for J; bases not matched to a gene: 9. DNA for the CDR3: TGTGCCTGGACCCTGGGACAGGAGCTGGGCTACACCTTC. Amino acids: CAWTLGQELGYTF.

The chain joins TRBV18 to TRBJ2-7; 7 bases align to TRBD1. This CDR3 spans 13 amino acids. Germline lookup yields CDR1 KGHSH and CDR2 LQKENI. The trim removed 2 bases at V and 2 bases at J, leaving 0 bases unmatched. DNA for the CDR3: TGTGCCAGCTCACCAACAGGGGCCTACGAGCAGTACGTC. Translated: CASSPTGAYEQYV.

The chain recombines TRBV5-6 with TRBJ1-2; 9 bases align to TRBD1. Germline CDR1 and CDR2: SGHDT and YYEEEE. This CDR3 comprises 16 residues. J was trimmed by 3 bases and V by 0 bases; bases with no gene match: 6. The CDR3, as DNA: TGTGCCAGCAGCTTGGAGGGACAGGGATTGTACTATGGCTACACCTTC. The encoded protein is CASSLEGQGLYYGYTF.

The J gene is TRBJ2-2, the V gene TRBV18; the D gene is possibly TRBD1 (5 bases). The germline V and J ends were trimmed by 1 base and 5 bases, with 8 bases remaining between them. The CDR3 runs to 14 residues. Germline values: CDR1 KGHSH, CDR2 LQKENI. For the CDR3, the DNA is TGTGCCAGCTCACCACGACAGCCAACCGGGGAGCTGTTTTTT. This codes for CASSPRQPTGELFF.

CDR3 coding DNA: TGTGCCAGCAGCGGCCCGGGACTAGCGGGGGGCGGTGAGCAGTTCTTC. This encodes CASSGPGLAGGGEQFF. The chain couples TRBV9 to TRBJ2-1; TRBD2 matches at 15 bases. CDR1 is SGDLS, CDR2 YYNGEE, per germline. V lost 3 bases to trimming and J lost 9 bases; unmatched junction nucleotides: 7. This CDR3 spans 16 amino acids.

The chain combines TRBV5-1 with TRBJ1-5; TRBD1 matches 8 bases. The junction had 10 bases not matched to a gene; V was cut back by 4 bases and J by 7 bases. The CDR3 has 15 amino acids. Germline-derived CDR1 and CDR2 are SGHRS and YFSETQ. The CDR3 DNA reads as TGCGCCAGCAGCACCGGGACAGGCTTCTGGCAGCCCCAGCATTTT. This encodes CASSTGTGFWQPQHF.

The V call is TRBV6-5, the J call TRBJ1-6, with a tentative D call TRBD1 (6 bases). Germline CDR1 and CDR2: MNHEY and SVGAGI. The ends were cut back, 7 bases at V and 12 bases at J, with 19 bases in the middle. The CDR3 extends over 14 amino acids. The CDR3 DNA is TGTGCCAGCAAGTTACAGGGAACCCTGGTACCCCTCCACTTT. Protein sequence: CASKLQGTLVPLHF.

This sequence joins TRBV5-4 and TRBJ1-4; 7 bases are a match to TRBD1. The germline gives CDR1 SGHNT, CDR2 YYREEE (reference sequence). This CDR3 has 15 amino acids. The V segment lost 4 bases and the J segment 4 bases; nucleotides outside the gene matches: 7. The CDR3 sequence: CASSEGGGFNEKLFF. The DNA of the CDR3 is TGTGCCAGCAGCGAAGGGGGCGGGTTTAATGAAAAACTGTTTTTT.

The gene calls are TRBV14 and TRBJ1-1, with a weak D call TRBD1 (5 bases). The CDR3 totals 15 residues. The V end lost 4 bases, the J end lost 4 bases, and 16 bases lay between the germline ends. Germline CDR1 and CDR2: SGHDN and FVKESK. The CDR3: CASSPLPGLTTEAFF. CDR3 DNA: TGTGCCAGCAGCCCACTTCCAGGGTTGACCACTGAAGCTTTCTTT.

The J gene is TRBJ2-2, the V gene TRBV4-1; D unclear. With 1 base removed from V and 4 bases from J, the gap between germline ends came to 7 bases. This CDR3 has 14 residues. Germline loops: CDR1 MGHRA, CDR2 YSYEKL. The CDR3 loop is CASSQVFGTGELFF. The CDR3 coding sequence is TGCGCCAGCAGCCAAGTATTCGGCACCGGGGAGCTGTTTTTT.

V is TRBV29-1 and J is TRBJ1-1; 9 bases match TRBD1. This CDR3 has 14 residues. Germline values: CDR1 SQVTM, CDR2 ANQGSEA. Germline trimming cut 5 bases from V and 0 bases from J; bases unmatched to any gene: 4. CDR3 protein: CSVRTGAMNTEAFF. The CDR3 DNA follows: TGCAGCGTTCGGACAGGGGCCATGAACACTGAAGCTTTCTTT.

V and J are TRBV24-1 and TRBJ2-3; 7 bases match TRBD2. The CDR3 runs to 17 residues. Germline V gene lookup returns CDR1 KGHDR and CDR2 SFDVKD. Trimming cost V 4 bases and J 0 bases; bases outside gene matches: 9. The CDR3 bases are TGTGCCACCAGTGACCCTGGGGAGGGACCAAGCACAGATACGCAGTATTTT. Amino acid sequence: CATSDPGEGPSTDTQYF.

The rearrangement links TRBV27 to TRBJ1-2, with 8 nucleotides matching TRBD1. CDR3 length: 16 residues. Germline loops: CDR1 MNHEY, CDR2 SMNVEV (reference sequence). Losses at the gene ends were 7 bases for V and 4 bases for J; bases not matched to a gene: 14. CDR3 sequence: CASTSGQGGSGYGYTF. The CDR3 DNA reads as TGTGCCAGCACCTCCGGACAGGGCGGATCGGGCTATGGCTACACCTTC.

This clone was seen just once. The chain carries TRBV24-1 and TRBJ1-5; the D gene is possibly TRBD1 (6 bases). V was trimmed by 9 bases and J by 0 bases, leaving 14 bases between them. The CDR3 consists of 15 residues. Per germline, CDR1 KGHDR and CDR2 SFDVKD. The chain's CDR3 is CATQAQGHSNQPQHF. CDR3 nucleotides: TGTGCCACCCAGGCACAGGGCCATAGCAATCAGCCCCAGCATTTT.

This chain connects TRBV5-1 to TRBJ2-2, with TRBD2 matching 11 bases. CDR1 SGHRS and CDR2 YFSETQ come from the germline V gene. V lost 2 bases and J lost 1; bases outside the gene matches: 1. The CDR3 has 16 residues. In DNA form, the CDR3 reads TGCGCCAGCAGCTTCACTAGCGGGGGGAACACCGGGGAGCTGTTTTTT. It specifies CASSFTSGGNTGELFF.

The V and J genes are TRBV29-1 and TRBJ2-1; TRBD1 aligns across 7 bases. CDR3 length equals 14 residues. Germline V gene data show CDR1 as SQVTM and CDR2 as ANQGSEA. V was pared by 7 bases and J by 6 bases, with 12 bases of the junction left unmatched. Here the CDR3 reads CSAKADRAANEQFF. The CDR3 DNA reads TGCAGCGCCAAAGCAGACAGGGCGGCCAATGAGCAGTTCTTC.

The rearrangement joins TRBV30 to TRBJ1-5; a weak D match, TRBD1 (5 bases). Per germline, CDR1 GTSNPN and CDR2 SVGIG (reference sequence). The CDR3 has 13 amino acids. The V end was cut by 7 bases, the J end by 2 bases, with 12 bases between. CDR3 in amino acids: CASLNRRNQPQHF. CDR3 nucleotide sequence: TGTGCCTCTTTAAACAGGCGCAATCAGCCCCAGCATTTT.

The chain uses TRBV24-1 and TRBJ2-2; the match to TRBD2 covers 9 bases. This CDR3 comprises 18 residues. Germline lookup yields CDR1 KGHDR and CDR2 SFDVKD. Trimming took 0 bases from V and 1 from J; bases not matched to a gene: 5. CDR3 amino acids: CATSDLHGSGGNTGELFF. Here the CDR3 DNA reads TGTGCCACCAGTGATTTGCACGGTAGCGGGGGGAACACCGGGGAGCTGTTTTTT.

This chain links TRBV27 with TRBJ1-5; D remains unclear. CDR1 is MNHEY, CDR2 SMNVEV, per germline (reference sequence). V lost 5 bases and J 3 bases, leaving 8 bases between the germline ends. This CDR3 spans 13 amino acids. CDR3 nucleotides: TGTGCCAGCAGTCACGGAGTCAATCAGCCCCAGCATTTT. Protein sequence: CASSHGVNQPQHF.

The V call is TRBV5-4, the J call TRBJ1-2, with D perhaps TRBD1 (6 bases). The CDR3 runs 14 residues. Germline assignment: CDR1 SGHNT and CDR2 YYREEE (reference sequence). V lost 2 bases and J lost 3, with 11 bases in between. DNA of the CDR3: TGTGCCAGCAGCTTTGAAAGGGGGTACTATGGCTACACCTTC. Its protein is CASSFERGYYGYTF.

V gene TRBV15 combines with J gene TRBJ2-7; D is ambiguous. V shed 6 bases and J shed 4 bases, with 16 bases lying between them. From germline, CDR1 is LNHNV and CDR2 YYDKDF (reference sequence). The CDR3 spans 14 residues. CDR3 loop: CATSDPGLGYEQYV. CDR3 bases: TGTGCCACCAGTGATCCAGGCCTTGGGTACGAGCAGTACGTC.

CDR3 amino acids: CASSGTGSYEQYV. In DNA form, the CDR3 reads TGTGCCAGCTCTGGGACAGGGAGCTACGAGCAGTACGTC. The chain recombines TRBV18 with TRBJ2-7, with TRBD1 identical over 9 bases. This CDR3 region has 13 residues. With V trimmed by 6 bases and J by 3 bases, 3 bases remained unmatched. Looked up from germline, CDR1 is KGHSH and CDR2 is LQKENI.

The CDR3 DNA reads as TGCGCCAGCGGCCCGACAGGGGGCTTTGAAGCTTTCTTT. Translating gives CASGPTGGFEAFF. The chain is built from TRBV5-1 and TRBJ1-1; 10 bases match TRBD1. V lost 7 bases, J lost 7 bases, and 7 bases stayed unmatched. The CDR3 length is 13 residues. The germline gives CDR1 SGHRS, CDR2 YFSETQ. Complete variable domain (other parts from reference TRBV5-1 and TRBJ1-1): KAGVTQTPRYLIKTRGQQVTLSCSPISGHRSVSWYQQTPGQGLQFLFEYFSETQRNKGNFPGRFSGRQFSNSRSEMNVSTLELGDSALYLCASGPTGGFEAFFGQGTRLTVV.

The chain combines TRBV7-8 with TRBJ1-1; 8 bases match TRBD1. This CDR3 contains 15 residues. Trimming took 6 bases from V and 3 from J; bases not matched to a gene: 9. CDR1 is SGHVS and CDR2 is FQNEAQ in the germline V gene. The CDR3 region is CASSSTGGEDTEAFF. The CDR3 DNA follows: TGTGCCAGCAGTTCTACAGGGGGTGAGGACACTGAAGCTTTCTTT.

The gene calls are TRBV10-3 and TRBJ1-5; 12 bases map to TRBD1. Germline V gives CDR1 ENHRY, CDR2 SYGVKD. The ends lost 4 bases at V and 4 bases at J; junction bases unmatched: 2. The CDR3 length is 15 residues. CDR3 in amino acids: CAISGDRGRNQPQHF. DNA of the CDR3: TGTGCCATCAGTGGGGACAGGGGGCGAAATCAGCCCCAGCATTTT.

This chain connects TRBV4-1 to TRBJ1-5; D gene ambiguous. V was clipped by 0 bases and J by 6 bases, with 12 bases between them. Germline CDR1 MGHRA, CDR2 YSYEKL. The CDR3 is 15 amino acids. DNA for the CDR3: TGCGCCAGCAGCCAAGAATCGGGAGGATCTCAGCCCCAGCATTTT. The encoded protein is CASSQESGGSQPQHF.

This rearrangement joins TRBV9 to TRBJ2-3; D remains unclear. V lost 0 bases, J lost 3 bases, and 8 bases lay in between. The CDR3 contains 14 residues. Germline loops: CDR1 SGDLS, CDR2 YYNGEE. The CDR3 region is CASSVASQTDTQYF. CDR3 sequence (DNA): TGTGCCAGCAGCGTAGCATCACAGACAGATACGCAGTATTTT.

This chain uses TRBV5-1 with TRBJ2-1, with 7 bases identical to TRBD2. Germline V gives CDR1 SGHRS, CDR2 YFSETQ. This CDR3 has 18 amino acids. Trimming took 0 bases from V and 1 from J; bases not matched to a gene: 10. DNA for the CDR3: TGCGCCAGCAGCTTGGTGACTAGCCTCGTGAGTTCCTACAATGAGCAGTTCTTC. This sequence encodes CASSLVTSLVSSYNEQFF.